This T cell receptor (beta chain) was recovered during a study of patients and donors after allogeneic stem cell transplantation (dated by TCRdb to the early 2020s). This clonotype was picked up a small number of times. Its antigen remains unidentified. Base-call qualities are not available, and no considerably larger clone is one nucleotide away. CDR1 and CDR2 are drawn from the germline V gene: SGHRS, YFSETQ. The junction shows trimming of 0 bases on V and 9 bases on J, plus 10 bases between the germline ends. Taken from cysteine to phenylalanine, the CDR3 has 13 residues. The retained sequence is limited to the CDR3, 39 bases, with the frame set at the first base. Library prep was done by RT-PCR. The sequencing machine was a NextSeq 550. TCRdb trimmed public reads at Q25 via fastp, called clones via MiXCR and kept in-frame beta chains. Under each unique CDR3 protein, matching rows form one entry showing the most common genes and DNA. A total of roughly 880,000 distinct CDR3 sequences appear in this sample, around 17% of them only once. 6% of the sample rests with the top ten.

Sequencing input: blood, either unsorted or a sorted T cell fraction (not recorded which). This clonotype was obtained from a human donor who was either an allogeneic HSCT recipient or a stem cell or donor lymphocyte infusion donor (not recorded which). It is not recorded whose cells these are; they may come from a transplant donor. The chain joins TRBV5-1 to TRBJ1-5, with the D segment identity uncertain. The sequenced DNA is TGCGCCAGCAGCTTGGTTTCAGGCACGCCCCAGCATTTT. It encodes CASSLVSGTPQHF. With all but the CDR3 taken from the reference TRBV5-1 and TRBJ1-5 genes, the full variable domain is: KAGVTQTPRYLIKTRGQQVTLSCSPISGHRSVSWYQQTPGQGLQFLFEYFSETQRNKGNFPGRFSGRQFSNSRSEMNVSTLELGDSALYLCASSLVSGTPQHFGDGTRLSIL.